This is a list of T cell receptor beta chains from one sample in a study of monozygotic twins with inflammatory bowel disease. TCRdb reprocessed the 5' RACE reads, with one entry per CDR3 protein and no DNA. In total, the table holds under 150,000 distinct CDR3 sequences. Sample: blood. Receptors were obtained from a human donor with ulcerative colitis or Crohn's disease, or a healthy co-twin of an affected twin (not recorded which). The CDR3 runs from the conserved cysteine through the conserved F or W. Each record gives: J gene, V gene, CDR3 protein.

TRBJ1-5	TRBV24-1	CATSDKTGHQPQHF
TRBJ2-7	TRBV6-5	CASSRGTSGVTYEQYF
TRBJ2-1	TRBV20-1	CSARGQWTYNEQFF
TRBJ2-5	TRBV12-5	CASAPGETGRETQYF
TRBJ2-5	TRBV5-1	CASGERQGIYPPYF
TRBJ2-5	TRBV5-1	CASSLTHLETQYF
TRBJ1-3	TRBV7-2	CASSLGLAGFGNTIYF
TRBJ2-1	TRBV30	CAWTTAGNEQFF
TRBJ2-5	TRBV20-1	CSARDLGVRETQYF
TRBJ1-2	TRBV20-1	CSAREQDRGLSGYTF
TRBJ1-6	TRBV4-3	CASSQKILTGTGLAGALHF
TRBJ2-2	TRBV24-1	CATSGTGERAGELFF
TRBJ1-1	TRBV6-1	CASSPITAMNTEAFF
TRBJ2-7	TRBV20-1	CSAREAGGIEQYF
TRBJ1-2	TRBV11-2	CASSSRGRGQKANYGYTF
TRBJ1-2	TRBV6-5	CASSYSGQGGSYGYTF
TRBJ2-1	TRBV9	CAGSVATTGTGRNEQFF
TRBJ2-2	TRBV19	CASSIPGLGAGELFF
TRBJ2-7	TRBV7-2	CASSLAVGTGRYEQYF
TRBJ2-7	TRBV11-1	CASSLALWTSASSYEQYF
TRBJ1-2	TRBV18	CASSPPGGLFGYTF
TRBJ1-3	TRBV7-2	CASSLQGSPGNTIYF
TRBJ1-3	TRBV4-3	CASSPQEPGNTIYF
TRBJ2-7	TRBV20-1	CSAKGQVAYEQYF
TRBJ2-5	TRBV6-1	CASSPNRGRKTQYF
TRBJ2-1	TRBV7-8	CASSFGGGFNEQFF
TRBJ2-5	TRBV7-6	CASSSSHRGLRETQYF
TRBJ2-7	TRBV9	CASSAHPRQYEQYF
TRBJ2-1	TRBV5-1	CASSLVGPREQFF
TRBJ2-5	TRBV7-2	CAGSLGQGTQYF
TRBJ2-7	TRBV9	CASSVDRGEQYF
TRBJ2-1	TRBV5-6	CAGSLGGGSYNEQFF
TRBJ2-1	TRBV7-9	CASSTDRASSYNEQFF
TRBJ2-2	TRBV5-1	CASSLVPNTGELFF
TRBJ1-1	TRBV20-1	CSATRDGGITEAFF
TRBJ2-3	TRBV5-1	CASRRVTGTDTQYF
TRBJ1-1	TRBV20-1	CSAREGSREAFF
TRBJ2-1	TRBV7-9	CASSLAGKRGKQFF
TRBJ2-3	TRBV7-9	CASAPQASSTDTQYF